This T cell receptor beta chain appears in the sequencing data of a study of cytomegalovirus exposure and HLA in healthy donors. Notes on the study in general: According to a subsequent analysis, TCR clusters from the first cohort were inclined to appear together in the roughly 120 validation repertoires. Rarity characterized most TCR sequences, yet some public TCRs appeared in many donors. Accounts indicate the classifier identified cytomegalovirus status with strong specificity and sensitivity.

The donors were members of the validation cohort, which comprised 120 subjects and was separate from the first cohort of 670 or so subjects. This clone was detected only a few times. Its target is not known. The table came from immunoSEQ multiplex PCR; TCRdb's copy has only in-frame clones and leaves some out. The table shows roughly 100,000 clones, with around 86% occurring only once. The receptor was derived from a woman between 18 and 30 years old in good health and CMV-seropositive. The sequencing input was PBMCs.

CDR3 nucleotides: TGTGCCAGCAGGGAATTACAGGGGGCTCAGTACTTC. Its translation is CASRELQGAQYF. V gene TRBV28 combines with J gene TRBJ2-7, with 9 bases fitting TRBD1. The CDR3 is 12 amino acids. J gave up 10 bases and V 6 bases, and 7 bases lay outside the gene matches. Germline values: CDR1 MDHEN, CDR2 SYDVKM. The full variable domain, its missing parts supplied by reference TRBV28 and TRBJ2-7, is DVKVTQSSRYLVKRTGEKVFLECVQDMDHENMFWYRQDPGLGLRLIYFSYDVKMKEKGDIPEGYSVSREKKERFSLILESASTNQTSMYLCASRELQGAQYFGPGTRLTVT.